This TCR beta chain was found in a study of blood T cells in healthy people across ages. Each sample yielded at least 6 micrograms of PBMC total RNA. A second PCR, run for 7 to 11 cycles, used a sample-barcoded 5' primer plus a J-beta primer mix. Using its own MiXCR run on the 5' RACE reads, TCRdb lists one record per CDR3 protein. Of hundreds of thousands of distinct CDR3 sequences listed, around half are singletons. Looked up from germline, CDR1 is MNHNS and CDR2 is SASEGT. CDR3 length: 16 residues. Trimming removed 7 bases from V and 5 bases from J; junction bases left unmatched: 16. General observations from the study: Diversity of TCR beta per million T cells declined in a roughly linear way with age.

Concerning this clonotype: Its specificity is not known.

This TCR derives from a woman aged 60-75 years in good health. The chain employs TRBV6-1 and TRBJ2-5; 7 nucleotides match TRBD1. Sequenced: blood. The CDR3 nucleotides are TGTGCCAGCAATCGATTATCCCGGACAGGTGGGGAGACCCAGTACTTC. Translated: CASNRLSRTGGETQYF.